The 9 T cell receptor beta chains below come from one sample, sequenced in a study of beta chain features in type 1 diabetes. Investigators reverse transcribed all isolated RNA, so they sequenced expressed TCRB transcripts. Data came from immunoSEQ multiplex PCR; TCRdb stores just in-frame clones and leaves some out. The data show about 360,000 clones, 10% to 15% seen once. Sample: naive CD4+ T cells from blood. The receptors were gathered from a man younger than 35 in good health.

The V gene is TRBV7-2, the J gene TRBJ1-3, with D tentatively TRBD1 (5 bases). This CDR3 region has 15 residues. The V gene's germline CDR1 is SGHTA and CDR2 FQGNSA. V lost 5 bases, J lost 2 bases, and 13 bases lay in between. Here the CDR3 reads CASSGRDFPGNTIYF. DNA of the CDR3: TGTGCCAGCAGCGGAAGGGACTTTCCTGGAAACACCATATATTTT. Full variable domain (rest looked up from reference TRBV7-2 and TRBJ1-3): GAGVSQSPSNKVTEKGKDVELRCDPISGHTALYWYRQSLGQGLEFLIYFQGNSAPDKSGLPSDRFSAERTGGSVSTLTIQRTQQEDSAVYLCASSGRDFPGNTIYFGEGSWLTVV.

The chain joins TRBV30 to TRBJ2-5, with a possible D match to TRBD1 (6 bases). The J call is uncertain, as TRBJ2-7 better fits the DNA end. The CDR3 loop spans 11 amino acids. Germline CDR1 reads GTSNPN; CDR2 reads SVGIG (reference sequence). The CDR3 region has the DNA TGTGCCTGGGGCAGGGGCTACGAGCAGTACTTC. Translated, it gives CAWGRGYEQYF.

This clone was detected only a few times. The chain couples TRBV7-2 to TRBJ2-3; 8 nucleotides align to TRBD2. The V and J ends lost 6 bases and 0 bases, in that order; junction bases with no gene match: 2. Germline assignment: CDR1 SGHTA and CDR2 FQGNSA. CDR3 length: 14 residues. The CDR3 DNA sequence: TGTGCCAGCAGGACTAGCGCTAGCACAGATACGCAGTATTTT. This sequence encodes CASRTSASTDTQYF.

The rearrangement links TRBV7-8 to TRBJ2-1; TRBD2 might be the D (6 bases). Trimming shortened V by 5 bases and J by 2 bases, and 13 bases separated the two germline ends. CDR3 length: 15 amino acids. CDR1 is SGHVS, CDR2 FQNEAQ, per germline. CDR3 sequence reads: CASSLSGGAYNEQFF. The CDR3 DNA reads TGTGCCAGCAGCCTGAGCGGAGGGGCCTACAATGAGCAGTTCTTC.

In this sample, this clone turned up once. The chain carries TRBV18 and TRBJ1-5; 8 nucleotides match TRBD1. V shed 3 bases and J 0 bases; nucleotides not matched to a gene: 1. There are 15 residues in the CDR3. From germline, CDR1 is KGHSH and CDR2 LQKENI. The DNA for the CDR3 is TGTGCCAGCTCACCGACAGGGGTTAGCAATCAGCCCCAGCATTTT. Encoded protein: CASSPTGVSNQPQHF.

The rearrangement joins TRBV7-2 to TRBJ1-2; D remains ambiguous. Trimming pared 5 bases from V and 1 base from J, leaving 5 bases between. The V gene's germline CDR1 is SGHTA and CDR2 FQGNSA. The CDR3 covers 12 residues. The CDR3 region has the DNA TGTGCCAGCAGCCCGGGTAACTATGGCTACACCTTC. Encoded protein: CASSPGNYGYTF.

The chain links TRBV5-1 to TRBJ1-2; unclear D gene. Trimming took 4 bases from V and 8 from J, leaving 12 bases between them. The CDR3 has 12 amino acids. Germline-derived CDR1 and CDR2 are SGHRS and YFSETQ. The CDR3 DNA reads TGCGCCAGCAGCGGTCGGGGAAGGGGCTACACCTTC. The encoded protein is CASSGRGRGYTF.

This clone was seen more than once but under ten times. CDR3: CAIRDIPYEQYF. CDR3 nucleotide sequence: TGTGCCATTCGGGACATTCCCTACGAGCAGTACTTC. The J gene is TRBJ2-7, the V gene TRBV10-3; D is possibly TRBD1 (6 bases). Germline values: CDR1 ENHRY, CDR2 SYGVKD. The CDR3 spans 12 residues. V gave up 9 bases and J gave up 2 bases, with 11 bases separating them.

This clone has a handful of counts. The J gene is TRBJ2-1, the V gene TRBV28, with TRBD2 matching 13 bases. Trimming at V came to 5 bases and at J to 9 bases, leaving 16 bases not matched to a gene. The germline V gene has CDR1 MDHEN and CDR2 SYDVKM. The CDR3 has 18 amino acids. The CDR3: CASSPHTGLAGVDSEQFF. In nucleotides, the CDR3 is TGTGCCAGCAGTCCTCACACCGGACTAGCGGGAGTGGATAGTGAGCAGTTCTTC.